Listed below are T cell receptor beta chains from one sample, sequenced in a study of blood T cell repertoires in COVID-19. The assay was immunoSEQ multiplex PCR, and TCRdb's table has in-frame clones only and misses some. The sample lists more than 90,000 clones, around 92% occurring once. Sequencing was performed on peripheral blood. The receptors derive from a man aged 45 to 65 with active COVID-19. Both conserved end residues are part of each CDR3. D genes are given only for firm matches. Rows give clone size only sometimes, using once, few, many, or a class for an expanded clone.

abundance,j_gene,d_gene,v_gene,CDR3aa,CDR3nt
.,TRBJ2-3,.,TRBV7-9,CASSTERSNRDTQYF,TGTGCCAGCAGTACCGAGAGGTCTAATCGGGATACGCAGTATTTT
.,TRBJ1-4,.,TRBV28,CASRTPNVGGGEKLFF,TGTGCCAGCCGAACCCCCAATGTAGGGGGGGGTGAAAAACTGTTTTTT
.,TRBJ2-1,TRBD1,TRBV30,CAWSRSLTGSYNEQFF,TGTGCCTGGAGCCGATCCCTGACAGGGTCCTACAATGAGCAGTTCTTC
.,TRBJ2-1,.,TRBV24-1,CATSGTTAYNEQFF,TGTGCCACCAGTGGAACTACCGCCTACAATGAGCAGTTCTTC
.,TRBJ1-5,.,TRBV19,CASRTASSNQPQHF,TGTGCCAGTAGGACAGCCTCTAGCAATCAGCCCCAGCATTTT
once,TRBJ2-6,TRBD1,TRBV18,CASSHSTGGNGANVLTF,TGTGCCAGCTCACACTCGACAGGGGGCAATGGGGCCAACGTCCTGACTTTC
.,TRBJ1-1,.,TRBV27,CASSLSGGMSTEAFF,TGTGCCAGCAGTTTATCGGGGGGTATGAGTACTGAAGCTTTCTTT
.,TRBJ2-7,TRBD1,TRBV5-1,CASSVGTGVSSEQYF,TGCGCCAGCAGCGTGGGGACAGGGGTTTCCAGCGAGCAGTACTTC
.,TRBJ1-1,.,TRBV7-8,CASSLFGGGDTEAFF,TGTGCCAGCAGCTTATTTGGGGGAGGGGACACTGAAGCTTTCTTT
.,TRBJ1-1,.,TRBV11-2,CASSLGGQYTEAFF,TGTGCCAGCAGCTTAGGAGGTCAGTACACTGAAGCTTTCTTT
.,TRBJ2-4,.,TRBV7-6,CASSLGPGRTKNIQYF,TGTGCCAGCAGCTTAGGGCCGGGGAGGACCAAAAACATTCAGTACTTC
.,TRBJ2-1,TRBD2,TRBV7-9,CASSLQRETLYNEQFF,TGTGCCAGCAGCTTACAGCGGGAGACCCTCTACAATGAGCAGTTCTTC
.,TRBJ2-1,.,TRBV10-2,CASRHPPGSYNEQFF,TGCGCCAGCAGACACCCCCCAGGATCCTACAATGAGCAGTTCTTC
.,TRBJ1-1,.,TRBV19,CASSVGTLFNEAFF,TGTGCCAGTAGTGTGGGGACACTATTCAATGAAGCTTTCTTT
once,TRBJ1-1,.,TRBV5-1,CASSLAGGGTTEAFF,TGCGCCAGCAGCTTGGCCGGTGGGGGGACCACTGAAGCTTTCTTT
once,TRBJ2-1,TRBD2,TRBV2,CASSEREGLAGGPEQFF,TGTGCCAGCAGTGAAAGGGAGGGACTAGCGGGAGGGCCAGAGCAGTTCTTC
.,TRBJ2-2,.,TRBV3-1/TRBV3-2,CASGERKSTGELFF,TGTGCCAGCGGGGAGCGGAAAAGCACCGGGGAGCTGTTTTTT
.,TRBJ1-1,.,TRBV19,CASSIPGGPSAEAFF,TGTGCCAGTAGTATACCTGGCGGTCCCAGTGCTGAAGCTTTCTTT
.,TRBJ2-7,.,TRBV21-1,CASSYGTRNYEQYF,TGTGCCAGCAGCTACGGGACAAGGAACTACGAGCAGTACTTC
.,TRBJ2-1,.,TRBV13,CASSLDTSSYNEQFF,TGTGCCAGCAGCTTAGATACATCCTCCTACAATGAGCAGTTCTTC
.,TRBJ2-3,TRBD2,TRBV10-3,CAVVSSGSADTQYF,TGTGCCGTCGTCTCTAGCGGGAGCGCAGATACGCAGTATTTT
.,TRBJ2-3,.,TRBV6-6,CASRRLGALNTDTQYF,TGTGCCAGCCGTCGCTTGGGGGCACTGAACACAGATACGCAGTATTTT
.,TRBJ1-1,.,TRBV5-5,CASSWAGWNTEAFF,TGTGCCAGCAGCTGGGCTGGCTGGAACACTGAAGCTTTCTTT
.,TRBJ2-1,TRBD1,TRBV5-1,CASSAPTGRRGNEQFF,TGCGCCAGCAGCGCCCCGACAGGGCGTCGTGGGAATGAGCAGTTCTTC
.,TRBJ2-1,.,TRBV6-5,CASSRTMGLEQFF,TGTGCCAGCAGCCGAACTATGGGGCTTGAGCAGTTCTTC
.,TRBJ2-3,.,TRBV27,CASSLVTGIGSDTQYF,TGTGCCAGCAGTTTAGTTACGGGAATTGGGTCAGATACGCAGTATTTT
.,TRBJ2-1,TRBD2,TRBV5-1,CASSDTSGRTYNEQFF,TGCGCCAGCAGCGATACTAGCGGGAGGACATACAATGAGCAGTTCTTC
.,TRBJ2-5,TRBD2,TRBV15,CATSSPLAGGGETQYF,TGTGCCACCAGCAGCCCACTAGCGGGAGGGGGAGAGACCCAGTACTTC
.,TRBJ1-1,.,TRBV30,CAWSVGVRQLNTEAFF,TGTGCCTGGAGTGTAGGAGTGAGACAGTTGAACACTGAAGCTTTCTTT
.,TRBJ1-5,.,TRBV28,CASSLTLAGNQPQHF,TGTGCCAGCAGTCTCACCCTAGCGGGCAATCAGCCCCAGCATTTT
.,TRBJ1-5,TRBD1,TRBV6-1,CASSDPQADRNQPQHF,TGTGCCAGCAGTGATCCCCAAGCGGACAGGAATCAGCCCCAGCATTTT
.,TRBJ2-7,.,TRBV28,CASNGAGPTYEQYF,TGTGCCAGCAACGGCGCGGGACCAACCTACGAGCAGTACTTC
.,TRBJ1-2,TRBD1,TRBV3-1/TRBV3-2,CASSQQGVSYGYTF,TGTGCCAGCAGTCAACAGGGGGTAAGCTATGGCTACACCTTC
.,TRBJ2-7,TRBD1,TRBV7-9,CASSIGQGFYEQYF,TGTGCCAGCAGCATCGGACAGGGCTTCTACGAGCAGTACTTC
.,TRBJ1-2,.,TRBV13,CASAVRQITNYGYTF,TGTGCCAGCGCTGTGCGACAGATAACTAACTATGGCTACACCTTC
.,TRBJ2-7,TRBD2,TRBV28,CASSTGLAGASSSYEQYF,TGTGCCAGCAGTACAGGACTAGCGGGAGCCAGCAGCTCCTACGAGCAGTACTTC
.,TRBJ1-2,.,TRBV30,CAWRGASYGYTF,TGTGCCTGGAGGGGGGCAAGTTATGGCTACACCTTC
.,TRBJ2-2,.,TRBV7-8,CASSSNTGNTGELFF,TGTGCCAGCAGCTCGAACACAGGGAACACCGGGGAGCTGTTTTTT
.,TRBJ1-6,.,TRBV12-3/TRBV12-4,CASSYNRVSPLHF,TGTGCCAGCAGTTATAACAGGGTATCACCCCTCCACTTT
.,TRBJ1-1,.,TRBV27,CASSFGGSGTEAFF,TGTGCCAGCAGTTTTGGGGGGTCGGGCACTGAAGCTTTCTTT
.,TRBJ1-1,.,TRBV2,CASSEALRAFF,TGTGCCAGCAGTGAAGCGCTTCGGGCTTTCTTT
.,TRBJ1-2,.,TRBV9,CASSVGVQGKGGYTF,TGTGCCAGCAGCGTAGGGGTACAGGGCAAGGGGGGCTACACCTTC